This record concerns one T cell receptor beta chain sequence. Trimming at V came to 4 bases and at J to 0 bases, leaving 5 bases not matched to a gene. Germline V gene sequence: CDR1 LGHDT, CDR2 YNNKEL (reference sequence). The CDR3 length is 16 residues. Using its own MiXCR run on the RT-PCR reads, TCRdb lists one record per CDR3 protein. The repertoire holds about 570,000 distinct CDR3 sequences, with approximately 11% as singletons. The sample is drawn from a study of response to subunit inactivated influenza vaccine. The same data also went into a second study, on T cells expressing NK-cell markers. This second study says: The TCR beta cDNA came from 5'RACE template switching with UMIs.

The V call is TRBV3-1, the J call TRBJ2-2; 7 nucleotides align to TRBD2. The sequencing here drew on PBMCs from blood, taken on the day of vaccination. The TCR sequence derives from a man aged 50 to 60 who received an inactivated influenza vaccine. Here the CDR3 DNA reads TGTGCCAGCAGCCGCGCTAGCGGCTCGAACACCGGGGAGCTGTTTTTT. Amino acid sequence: CASSRASGSNTGELFF.